A selection of T cell receptor beta chains follows, all from one sample in a study of cytomegalovirus exposure and HLA in healthy donors. Clones were read by immunoSEQ multiplex PCR, and TCRdb kept only the in-frame ones, dropping some. The table records about 71,000 clones, approximately 94% of them present only once. Input material: PBMCs. Receptors were obtained from a woman younger than 35 in good health and CMV-seronegative. Each CDR3 is given with its conserved first and last residue. The D gene is left open where the match is weak. A row's size may be missing; if present it is once, few, many or a size class.

V gene,D gene,clone size,J gene,CDR3 DNA,CDR3 protein
TRBV27,TRBD1,-,TRBJ1-5,TGTGCCAGCAGTTGGGGGACAGGGGGCAATCAGCCCCAGCATTTT,CASSWGTGGNQPQHF
TRBV11-1,TRBD1,few,TRBJ1-1,TGTGCCAGCAGCTTGGGGGACAGCACCGATTTGAACACTGAAGCTTTCTTT,CASSLGDSTDLNTEAFF
TRBV11-2,TRBD2,-,TRBJ2-1,TGTGCCAGCACCTTCGGACTAGCGGGAGGGGGTGAGCAGTTCTTC,CASTFGLAGGGEQFF
TRBV28,-,-,TRBJ1-4,TGTGCCAGCAGGCCCGCGGGGGCTAATGAAAAACTGTTTTTT,CASRPAGANEKLFF
TRBV27,-,-,TRBJ1-5,TGTGCCAGCAGTTTCGTGGGTGGGAGTCAGCCCCAGCATTTT,CASSFVGGSQPQHF
TRBV6-4,TRBD2,-,TRBJ2-3,TGTGCCAGCAGTGACTCTTCGGGGGGGAGCACAGATACGCAGTATTTT,CASSDSSGGSTDTQYF
TRBV18,-,-,TRBJ1-1,TGTGCCAGCTCCCCGGGACAAGAAGCTTTCTTT,CASSPGQEAFF
TRBV2,-,-,TRBJ2-7,TGTGCCAGCCTCCGGGACATCTCCTACGAGCAGTACTTC,CASLRDISYEQYF
TRBV27,-,-,TRBJ1-3,TGTGCCAGCAGTTTACAGGAAAACACCATATATTTT,CASSLQENTIYF
TRBV5-1,-,-,TRBJ2-1,TGCGCCAGCAGCTTGGACTTTCTCAATGAGCAGTTCTTC,CASSLDFLNEQFF
TRBV7-2,-,-,TRBJ1-2,TGTGCCAGCAGCTTAGCGGGCAGGGACTATGGCTACACCTTC,CASSLAGRDYGYTF
TRBV18,TRBD1,-,TRBJ1-3,TGTGCCAGCTCACCCGACAGGGGTCACACCATATATTTT,CASSPDRGHTIYF
TRBV30,TRBD1,-,TRBJ1-5,TGTGCCTGGGGGGGACAGATCAATCAGCCCCAGCATTTT,CAWGGQINQPQHF
TRBV4-3,-,-,TRBJ2-5,TGCGCCAGCAGCCAAGCGAGCCAGGGTTCACAGGAGACCCAGTACTTC,CASSQASQGSQETQYF
TRBV6-4,-,-,TRBJ2-2,TGTGCCAGCAGTGACTCTCATTACAGTGACCCCGGGGAGCTGTTTTTT,CASSDSHYSDPGELFF
TRBV18,-,-,TRBJ1-1,TGTGCCAGCTCACCAGGGTCAGGGGTCACTGAAGCTTTCTTT,CASSPGSGVTEAFF
TRBV5-5,TRBD1,-,TRBJ2-7,TGTGCCAGCAGCGAGGCAGACAGGGTTGGCTACGAGCAGTACTTC,CASSEADRVGYEQYF
TRBV9,-,-,TRBJ2-5,TGTGCCAGCAGCGACGGACAGCAAGAGACCCAGTACTTC,CASSDGQQETQYF
TRBV4-2,-,-,TRBJ1-2,TGTGCCAGCAGCCAAGGAACAGCTAACTATGGCTACACCTTC,CASSQGTANYGYTF
TRBV19,-,-,TRBJ1-2,TGTGCCAGTAGTATTGAGTCAGGGGCTAACTATGGCTACACCTTC,CASSIESGANYGYTF
TRBV5-1,-,-,TRBJ2-7,TGCGCCAGCAGCTGGGACATTGCCGAGCAGTACTTC,CASSWDIAEQYF
TRBV9,-,-,TRBJ2-3,TGTGCCAGCAGCGTAGACAAGCGGAAGAGCACAGATACGCAGTATTTT,CASSVDKRKSTDTQYF
TRBV28,TRBD1,-,TRBJ2-7,TGTGCCAGCAGTTTAGCAGGGGGCATGTCCTACGAGCAGTACTTC,CASSLAGGMSYEQYF
TRBV6-1,-,-,TRBJ2-4,TGTGCCAGCAGTGAGACGCAGAGCGGAAGCATTCAGTACTTC,CASSETQSGSIQYF
TRBV6-5,TRBD1,-,TRBJ2-5,TGTGCCAGCAGGCCGGGACAGGGTCGGGAGACCCAGTACTTC,CASRPGQGRETQYF
TRBV9,-,-,TRBJ1-5,TGTGCCAGCAGCGTAGACGGTCAGCCCCAGCATTTT,CASSVDGQPQHF
TRBV30,TRBD2,-,TRBJ2-7,TGTGCCTGGAGTGTAGCTAGCGGATTGGACGAGCAGTACTTC,CAWSVASGLDEQYF
TRBV27,TRBD1,-,TRBJ2-7,TGTGCCAGCAGTTTAACAGGGGTCACCTACGAGCAGTACTTC,CASSLTGVTYEQYF
TRBV9,-,-,TRBJ1-1,TGTGCCAGCAGCGGGACGGAGGCTGAAGCTTTCTTT,CASSGTEAEAFF
TRBV30,-,-,TRBJ2-1,TGTGCGTCACAGGTGGGGGGTAAATATGAGCAGTTCTTC,CASQVGGKYEQFF
TRBV6-8,TRBD2,once,TRBJ2-2,TGTGCCAGCAGTCCAATCGGACTAGCGGGAGGCTTGAACACCGGGGAGCTGTTTTTT,CASSPIGLAGGLNTGELFF
TRBV10-3,TRBD1,-,TRBJ2-1,TGTGCCATCAGTGGACAGGGCTCCTACAATGAGCAGTTCTTC,CAISGQGSYNEQFF
TRBV19,-,-,TRBJ2-7,TGTGCCAGTAGTACCGGGTACGAGCAGTACTTC,CASSTGYEQYF
TRBV4-2,TRBD2,-,TRBJ2-7,TGTGCCAGCAGCCAGTCTAGCGGGGTTCGGGACGAGCAGTACTTC,CASSQSSGVRDEQYF
TRBV6-6,TRBD1,-,TRBJ1-6,TGTGCCAGCAAGGGACAGCTTAATTCACCCCTCCACTTT,CASKGQLNSPLHF
TRBV28,TRBD2,-,TRBJ2-2,TGTGCCAGCAGTTTAGGCCTCTCGGGTTTGGGACTAGCGGGTTTAAACACCGGGGAGCTGTTTTTT,CASSLGLSGLGLAGLNTGELFF
TRBV30,-,-,TRBJ1-4,TGTGCCTGGAGTGTACACCTAGACAGGGAAAAACTGTTTTTT,CAWSVHLDREKLFF
TRBV28,-,-,TRBJ2-7,TGTGCCAGCAGTTTAGGGGGCAGGGGCCACGAGCAGTACTTC,CASSLGGRGHEQYF
TRBV30,TRBD2,-,TRBJ2-1,TGTGCCTGGAGTAGGACTAGCGTACCCCTCGATGAGCAGTTCTTC,CAWSRTSVPLDEQFF
TRBV2,-,-,TRBJ1-2,TGTGCCAGCAGTGAGCAAGGGGCCTCCTATGGCTACACCTTC,CASSEQGASYGYTF
TRBV27,TRBD2,-,TRBJ2-1,TGTGCCAGCAGTTCCCCCCAACTAGCGGGGCCGGGGAATGAGCAGTTCTTC,CASSSPQLAGPGNEQFF
TRBV19,TRBD1,-,TRBJ2-5,TGTGCCAGTAGTAAAAACAGGGGAGAGACCCAGTACTTC,CASSKNRGETQYF
TRBV27,-,once,TRBJ1-4,TGTGCCAGCCGTAGCTGGGGCCTTAATGAAAAACTGTTTTTT,CASRSWGLNEKLFF
TRBV6-1,TRBD2,-,TRBJ2-7,TGTGCCAGCAGTTCCGGACTAGCGGGCTCCTACGAGCAGTACTTC,CASSSGLAGSYEQYF
TRBV7-9,TRBD1,-,TRBJ2-6,TGTGCCAGCAGCCCGGGACAGGTCTTCTCTGGGGCCAACGTCCTGACTTTC,CASSPGQVFSGANVLTF
TRBV13,-,-,TRBJ1-4,TGTGCCAGCAGCTTAAACGGGGGGAATGAAAAACTGTTTTTT,CASSLNGGNEKLFF
TRBV7-6,TRBD2,-,TRBJ2-3,TGTGCCAGCAGCCCGCGGCACCTAGCGGGGGGCACAGATACGCAGTATTTT,CASSPRHLAGGTDTQYF
TRBV4-2,TRBD1,once,TRBJ1-5,TGTGCCAGCAGCCCTTACTCAGGGGGCGAACAGCCCCAGCATTTT,CASSPYSGGEQPQHF
TRBV25-1,TRBD1,-,TRBJ1-2,TGTGCCAGCTCCGAGGGGCAGGGGGCGCGTTATGGCTACACCTTC,CASSEGQGARYGYTF
TRBV4-1,TRBD1,once,TRBJ1-1,TGCGCCAGCAGCCAAGGGACAGGGGCAATGACTGAAGCTTTCTTT,CASSQGTGAMTEAFF
TRBV7-6,-,once,TRBJ2-3,TGTGCCAGCCGGGGTTCGTCGTTTACAGCGCAGTATTTT,CASRGSSFTAQYF
TRBV4-2,-,-,TRBJ1-1,TGTGCCAGCAGCCAAGATCCCTGGACAGAAAGCCCGAACACTGAAGCTTTCTTT,CASSQDPWTESPNTEAFF
TRBV6-1,TRBD1,-,TRBJ2-1,TGTGCCAGCAGGAGGACAGGGGGGTTTGAGCAGTTCTTC,CASRRTGGFEQFF
TRBV23-1,TRBD2,once,TRBJ2-7,TGCGCCAGTCACCGGGCACGCCGGGGTAGCGGGAACTCCTACGAGCAGTACTTC,CASHRARRGSGNSYEQYF
TRBV30,TRBD2,-,TRBJ2-7,TGTGCCTGGAGGCGGGGGGGCCATGGCGAGCAGTACTTC,CAWRRGGHGEQYF
TRBV7-9,TRBD2,-,TRBJ2-1,TGTGCCAGCAGCTTATCCTCCCTAGCGGGGGCCAATGAGCAGTTCTTC,CASSLSSLAGANEQFF
TRBV10-3,-,-,TRBJ2-1,TGTGCCATCTCTGAGGGCCGGGATGAGCAGTTCTTC,CAISEGRDEQFF
TRBV10-3,-,-,TRBJ2-1,TGTGCCATCAGTGATAGGACGGTGGGGCACAATGAGCAGTTCTTC,CAISDRTVGHNEQFF
TRBV7-6,TRBD2,-,TRBJ2-3,TGTGCCAGCAGCCATGGGCAGCTAGCGGGGTTTTGGGGTACGCAGTATTTT,CASSHGQLAGFWGTQYF
TRBV7-6,-,-,TRBJ2-3,TGTGCCAGCAGCTTAAGCAGGGTTAGCACAGATACGCAGTATTTT,CASSLSRVSTDTQYF